Listed here is a single TCR beta chain. Its cognate antigen is unknown. The sample originates from a study of early T cells in non-severe SARS-CoV-2 infection. Across the study: Chains from this unsorted whole-blood bulk RNA could not be paired.

Study-level findings and limits: Lookups in VDJdb leaned toward anti-spike CD8 responses and missed private and CD4 specificities.

TCRdb reprocessed the 5' RACE reads via MiXCR and lists one record per CDR3 protein. The sample holds tens of thousands of distinct CDR3 sequences; roughly 9% are singletons and the top ten take about 3.9%. CDR3 length: 13 amino acids. V lost 4 bases to trimming and J lost 4 bases; unmatched junction nucleotides: 2. Looked up from germline, CDR1 is LGHDT and CDR2 is YNNKEL (reference sequence). The chain has TRBV3-1 and TRBJ1-2; 8 nucleotides align to TRBD1. Sequences were derived from whole blood, sampled at baseline. The TCR originated in an adult who was a healthcare worker with PCR-confirmed SARS-CoV-2 infection or an uninfected control (not recorded which). The CDR3 DNA reads as TGTGCCAGCAGCCTACAGGGGGGCTATGGCTACACCTTC. This translates into CASSLQGGYGYTF.